This record covers a single TCR beta chain. This record comes from a study of T cells in Graves' hyperthyroidism and ophthalmopathy. The study excluded patients with uncontrolled infection, other autoimmune disease, pregnancy or lactation. From RNA transcripts, TCR beta CDR3 regions were amplified. The HTBI set primed first-round TCR CDR3 RT-PCR. TCRdb re-analysed the multiplex PCR reads in MiXCR, keeping a single row per CDR3 protein. The sample lists 500,000 to 600,000 distinct CDR3 sequences; about 45% were seen once. Trimming took 8 bases from V and 9 from J, leaving 16 bases between them. CDR3 length: 12 residues.

The TCR comes from an adult woman with Graves' disease, either hyperthyroidism or ophthalmopathy (not recorded which). Source material: peripheral blood or thyroid tissue (not recorded which). The chain has TRBV12-3 or TRBV12-4 and TRBJ2-5; tentative D call: TRBD2 (5 bases). CDR3 bases: TGTGCCAGCGCCCGGGCGGGTCAGCCCCAGTACTTC. It yields the protein CASARAGQPQYF.